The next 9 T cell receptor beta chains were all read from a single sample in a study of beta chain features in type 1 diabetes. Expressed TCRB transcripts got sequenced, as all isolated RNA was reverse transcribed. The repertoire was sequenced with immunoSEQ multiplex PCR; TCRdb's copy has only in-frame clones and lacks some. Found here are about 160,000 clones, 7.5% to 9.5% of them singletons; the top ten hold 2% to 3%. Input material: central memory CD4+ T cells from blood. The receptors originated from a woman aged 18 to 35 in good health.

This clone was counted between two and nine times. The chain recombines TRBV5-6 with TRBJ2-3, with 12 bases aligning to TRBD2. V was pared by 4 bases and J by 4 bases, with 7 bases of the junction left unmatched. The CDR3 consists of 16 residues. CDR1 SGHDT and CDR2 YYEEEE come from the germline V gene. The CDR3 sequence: CASSTGLAGSPDTQYF. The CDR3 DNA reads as TGTGCCAGCAGCACTGGACTAGCGGGAAGCCCAGATACGCAGTATTTT.

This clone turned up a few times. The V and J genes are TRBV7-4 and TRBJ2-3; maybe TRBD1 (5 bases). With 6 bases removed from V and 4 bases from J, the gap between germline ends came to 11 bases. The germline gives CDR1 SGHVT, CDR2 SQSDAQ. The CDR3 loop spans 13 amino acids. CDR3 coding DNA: TGTGCCAGCAGTCAGGGCGCTTCAGATACGCAGTATTTT. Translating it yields CASSQGASDTQYF.

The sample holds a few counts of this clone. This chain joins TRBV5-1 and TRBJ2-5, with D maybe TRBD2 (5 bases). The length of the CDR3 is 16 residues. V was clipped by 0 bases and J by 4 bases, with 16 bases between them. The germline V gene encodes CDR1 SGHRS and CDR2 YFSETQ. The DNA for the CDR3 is TGCGCCAGCAGCTTGGCCGGACGGGGAAATGGAGAGACCCAGTACTTC. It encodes CASSLAGRGNGETQYF.

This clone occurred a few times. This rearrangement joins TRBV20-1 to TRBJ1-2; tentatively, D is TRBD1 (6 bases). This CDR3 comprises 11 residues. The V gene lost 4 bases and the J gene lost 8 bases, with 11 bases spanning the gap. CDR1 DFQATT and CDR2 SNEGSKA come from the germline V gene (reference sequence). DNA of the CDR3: TGCAGTGCTAAGACAGGCCAGGGCTACACCTTC. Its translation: CSAKTGQGYTF.

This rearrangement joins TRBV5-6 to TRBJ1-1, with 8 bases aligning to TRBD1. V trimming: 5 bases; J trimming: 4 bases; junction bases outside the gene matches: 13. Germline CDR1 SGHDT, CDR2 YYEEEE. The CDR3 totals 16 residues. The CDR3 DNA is TGTGCCAGCAGTTGGACAGGGACGGTTGGGCGCACTGAAGCTTTCTTT. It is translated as CASSWTGTVGRTEAFF.

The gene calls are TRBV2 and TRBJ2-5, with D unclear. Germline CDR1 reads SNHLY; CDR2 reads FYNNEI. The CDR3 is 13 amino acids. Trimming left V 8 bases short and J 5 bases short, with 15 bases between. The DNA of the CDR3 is TGTGCCAGCGGGGAAGACATCAGGGAGACCCAGTACTTC. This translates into CASGEDIRETQYF.

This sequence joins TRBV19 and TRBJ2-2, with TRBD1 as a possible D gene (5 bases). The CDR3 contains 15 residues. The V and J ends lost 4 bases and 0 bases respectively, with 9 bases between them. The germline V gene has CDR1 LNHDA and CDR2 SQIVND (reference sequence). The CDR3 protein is CASSKAGTNTGELFF. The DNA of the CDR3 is TGTGCCAGTAGTAAAGCAGGGACGAACACCGGGGAGCTGTTTTTT.

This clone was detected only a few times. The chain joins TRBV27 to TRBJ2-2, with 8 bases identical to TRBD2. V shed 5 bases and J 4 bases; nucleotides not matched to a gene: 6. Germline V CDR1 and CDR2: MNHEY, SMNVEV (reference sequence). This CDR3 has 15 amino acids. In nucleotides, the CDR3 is TGTGCCAGCAGTCCAGCGGGAGTTGTCACCGGGGAGCTGTTTTTT. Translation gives CASSPAGVVTGELFF.

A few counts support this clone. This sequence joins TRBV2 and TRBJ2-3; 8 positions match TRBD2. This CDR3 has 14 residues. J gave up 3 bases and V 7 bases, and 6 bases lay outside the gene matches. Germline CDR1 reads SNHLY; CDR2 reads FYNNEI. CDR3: CASKERERTDTQYF. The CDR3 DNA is TGTGCCAGCAAGGAGCGGGAGAGGACAGATACGCAGTATTTT.